These 10 T cell receptor beta chains were sequenced from one sample in a study of control samples from healthy donors and cancer patients. Sequencing used immunoSEQ multiplex PCR; TCRdb keeps in-frame clones, though not all of them. The sample holds about 120,000 clones; roughly 90% are singletons and the top ten take around 4%. The sample taken for sequencing was PBMCs. Every receptor here comes from a woman aged 55 to 70 with lung cancer.

In DNA, the CDR3 is TGTGCCAGTAGGGGGGAGGTATCCTATGTCACTGAAGCTTTCTTT. It yields the protein CASRGEVSYVTEAFF. The rearrangement uses TRBV19 and TRBJ1-1, with D possibly being TRBD1 (5 bases). This CDR3 has 15 amino acids. V was trimmed by 6 bases and J by 4 bases, leaving 18 bases between them. Germline V gene data show CDR1 as LNHDA and CDR2 as SQIVND (reference sequence).

This rearrangement joins TRBV5-5 to TRBJ1-6, with D hard to call. V lost 1 base and J 3 bases, leaving 8 bases between the germline ends. CDR1 and CDR2 (germline): SGHKS, YYEKEE (reference sequence). The CDR3 sequence is 15 residues long. The CDR3 sequence is CASSLRQNYNSPLHF. CDR3 bases: TGTGCCAGCAGCTTGCGGCAGAACTATAATTCACCCCTCCACTTT.

The rearrangement links TRBV5-1 to TRBJ2-3; D gene ambiguous. The V end lost 4 bases, the J end lost 2 bases, and 5 bases lay between the germline ends. Looked up from germline, CDR1 is SGHRS and CDR2 is YFSETQ. The CDR3 covers 12 residues. CDR3 sequence: CASSLHTDTQYF. CDR3 coding DNA: TGCGCCAGCAGCCTACACACAGATACGCAGTATTTT. The complete variable domain, with remaining parts taken from reference TRBV5-1 and TRBJ2-3, reads KAGVTQTPRYLIKTRGQQVTLSCSPISGHRSVSWYQQTPGQGLQFLFEYFSETQRNKGNFPGRFSGRQFSNSRSEMNVSTLELGDSALYLCASSLHTDTQYFGPGTRLTVL.

This clone was observed once. The chain employs TRBV4-3 and TRBJ1-3; TRBD1 aligns across 8 bases. This CDR3 contains 16 residues. Germline CDR1 is LGHNA and CDR2 is YSLEER. J lost 3 bases, V lost 0 bases, and 4 bases had no gene match. The CDR3 loop is CASSQDPGTGGNTIYF. The CDR3 DNA follows: TGCGCCAGCAGCCAAGATCCGGGGACAGGTGGAAACACCATATATTTT.

V gene TRBV12-3 or TRBV12-4 combines with J gene TRBJ1-1, with 8 bases identical to TRBD1. The CDR3 totals 12 residues. The junction had 0 bases not matched to a gene; V was cut back by 1 base and J by 8 bases. The DNA of the CDR3 is TGTGCCAGCAGTTTAGGGACAGGGGAAGCTTTCTTT. This codes for CASSLGTGEAFF.

The chain uses TRBV15 and TRBJ2-7; TRBD1 matches at 7 bases. This CDR3 has 14 amino acids. J gave up 3 bases and V 0 bases, and 2 bases lay outside the gene matches. CDR1 and CDR2 from the germline V gene are LNHNV and YYDKDF (reference sequence). The chain's CDR3 is CATSREGTDYEQYF. As DNA, the CDR3 is TGTGCCACCAGCAGAGAGGGGACAGACTACGAGCAGTACTTC.

This clone has just a few counts. The chain carries TRBV2 and TRBJ1-1; D not certain. CDR1 and CDR2 from the germline V gene are SNHLY and FYNNEI. There are 13 residues in the CDR3. The ends were cut back, 4 bases at V and 0 bases at J, with 6 bases in the middle. The CDR3 here is CASSVALNTEAFF. The CDR3 DNA sequence: TGTGCCAGCAGTGTGGCCCTGAACACTGAAGCTTTCTTT.

V is TRBV6-5 and J is TRBJ1-1; no clear D gene. V was clipped by 0 bases and J by 4 bases, with 12 bases between them. CDR1 is MNHEY, CDR2 SVGAGI, per germline. The length of the CDR3 is 15 residues. CDR3 sequence (DNA): TGTGCCAGCAGTTACTCGAAGGGAGTGGGCACTGAAGCTTTCTTT. Translating it yields CASSYSKGVGTEAFF.

This chain joins TRBV2 and TRBJ1-5; D ambiguous. Trimming cost V 6 bases and J 4 bases, with 7 bases left between them. The CDR3 contains 12 residues. The germline CDR1 and CDR2 sequences are SNHLY and FYNNEI. CDR3 region: CASRRDNQPQHF. In DNA, the CDR3 is TGTGCCAGCAGGAGGGATAATCAGCCCCAGCATTTT.

This CDR3 is CASSEGARILPLHF. The CDR3 DNA is TGTGCCAGCAGTGAAGGGGCCCGAATTTTGCCCCTCCACTTT. The V gene is TRBV6-1, the J gene TRBJ1-6; the D is unclear. Trimming pared 1 base from V and 13 bases from J, leaving 14 bases between. This CDR3 region has 14 residues. Looked up from germline, CDR1 is MNHNS and CDR2 is SASEGT.